The 4 T cell receptor beta chains listed next were all sequenced from one sample in a study of neurological immune-mediated disorders. TCRdb passed the 5' RACE reads through MiXCR, listing each CDR3 protein once. The sample has just over 30,000 distinct CDR3 sequences, under 6% seen once. Material: CD4+ T cells from blood. The source is a woman between 50 and 59 years old in good health.

This clonotype was picked up many times. J is TRBJ1-5 and V is TRBV18; 9 bases are a match to TRBD1. The CDR3 sequence is 15 residues long. The germline V gene encodes CDR1 KGHSH and CDR2 LQKENI. V shed 3 bases and J 5 bases; nucleotides not matched to a gene: 5. CDR3 region: CASSPGTGSDQPQHF. CDR3 sequence (DNA): TGTGCCAGCTCACCCGGGACAGGGTCCGATCAGCCCCAGCATTTT.

At least ten counts were recorded for this clonotype. This chain joins TRBV7-2 and TRBJ2-3; 9 nucleotides align to TRBD1. V trimming: 5 bases; J trimming: 5 bases; junction bases outside the gene matches: 8. This CDR3 contains 15 residues. Germline loops: CDR1 SGHTA, CDR2 FQGNSA. The chain's CDR3 is CASSPRDRVEDTQYF. CDR3 in DNA: TGTGCCAGCAGCCCCCGGGACAGGGTAGAAGATACGCAGTATTTT. The whole variable domain, remainder taken from reference TRBV7-2 and TRBJ2-3, is GAGVSQSPSNKVTEKGKDVELRCDPISGHTALYWYRQSLGQGLEFLIYFQGNSAPDKSGLPSDRFSAERTGGSVSTLTIQRTQQEDSAVYLCASSPRDRVEDTQYFGPGTRLTVL.

There are many counts of this clonotype. The J gene is TRBJ2-1, the V gene TRBV6-2 or TRBV6-3; D remains ambiguous. The CDR3 sequence is 13 residues long. Germline lookup yields CDR1 MNHEY and CDR2 SVGEGT. The ends were cut back, 6 bases at V and 7 bases at J, with 13 bases in the middle. This CDR3 reads CASRLKQGNEQFF. The CDR3 nucleotides are TGTGCCAGCAGACTCAAACAAGGGAATGAGCAGTTCTTC.

This clonotype was detected ten times or more. The J gene is TRBJ1-1, the V gene TRBV12-3 or TRBV12-4; 8 nucleotides align to TRBD1. The CDR3 has 17 amino acids. Trimming at V came to 5 bases and at J to 0 bases, leaving 11 bases not matched to a gene. CDR3 sequence (DNA): TGTGCCAGCAGTGATACAGGGGGTCGAACGCTGAACACTGAAGCTTTCTTT. The encoded protein is CASSDTGGRTLNTEAFF.